Listed here is a single T cell receptor (beta chain). The data originate from a study of blood T cell repertoires in COVID-19. In the study overall: COVID-19 samples collected from the United States, Italy and Spain covered acute and convalescent phases. PBMCs, B-cell-depleted T cells, or T cells were the source of the cDNA or gDNA that made up the material.

Trimming at V came to 0 bases and at J to 4 bases, leaving 7 bases not matched to a gene. The CDR3 is 16 residues long. The V gene's germline CDR1 is LGHNA and CDR2 YSLEER. Clones were read by immunoSEQ multiplex PCR, and TCRdb kept only the in-frame ones, dropping some. This table has tens of thousands of clones, roughly 84% appearing once. The specimen sequenced was peripheral blood. The receptor was derived from a woman in her sixties or seventies with acute or convalescent COVID-19. The V call is TRBV4-3, the J call TRBJ2-3; 7 bases map to TRBD2. The CDR3, as DNA: TGCGCCAGCAGCCAAGACTTGGGGGAGGGTTCAGATACGCAGTATTTT. Translation gives CASSQDLGEGSDTQYF.